These 22 T cell receptor beta chains share one sample of origin, sequenced in a study of blood T cell repertoires in COVID-19. Libraries were prepared by immunoSEQ multiplex PCR; TCRdb keeps only in-frame clonotypes and omits some of them. The sample shows 280,000 or so clones, about 85% of them seen only once. The specimen was PBMCs or T cells enriched from blood (not recorded which). The receptors stem from a woman aged 50 to 65 who had recovered from COVID-19.

About this clone: This sample includes further DNA sequences coding for the same CDR3. The J gene is TRBJ1-2, the V gene TRBV12-3 or TRBV12-4; perhaps TRBD1 as D (6 bases). Trimming left V 4 bases short and J 2 bases short, with 8 bases between. This CDR3 has 13 amino acids. The CDR3 DNA reads TGTGCCAGCAGTTCGACAGGAAACTATGGCTACACCTTC. Residues: CASSSTGNYGYTF.

Regarding this clone: Distinct nucleotide sequences in the sample also encode this CDR3. This chain joins TRBV30 and TRBJ1-5, with TRBD1 matching 10 bases. Germline V gene lookup returns CDR1 GTSNPN and CDR2 SVGIG (reference sequence). The CDR3 extends over 13 amino acids. The V gene end was trimmed by 5 bases and the J gene end by 4 bases; junction bases not matched to a gene: 2. The chain's CDR3 is CAWSGQGNQPQHF. CDR3 DNA sequence: TGTGCCTGGTCGGGACAGGGGAATCAGCCCCAGCATTTT.

This sequence joins TRBV5-1 and TRBJ1-1; 8 bases match TRBD1. The germline gives CDR1 SGHRS, CDR2 YFSETQ. The V gene end was trimmed by 4 bases and the J gene end by 4 bases; junction bases not matched to a gene: 12. This CDR3 has 16 amino acids. CDR3 residues: CASSPGTGSGGTEAFF. The CDR3 DNA is TGCGCCAGCAGCCCCGGGACAGGTAGTGGTGGCACTGAAGCTTTCTTT.

V usage is TRBV19 and J usage is TRBJ1-1; D unresolved. This CDR3 has 16 amino acids. Between the trimmed V and J ends, which lost 6 bases and 2 bases, there was a span of 19 bases. From germline, CDR1 is LNHDA and CDR2 SQIVND (reference sequence). CDR3 nucleotide sequence: TGTGCCAGTAGAACCCTGGAAGGGAGGGCTAACACTGAAGCTTTCTTT. This translates into CASRTLEGRANTEAFF.

The CDR3 DNA sequence: TGTGCCAGCAGCTTGGGGGCGGGGAGCGAAGAGACCCAGTACTTC. Amino acid sequence: CASSLGAGSEETQYF. This chain connects TRBV5-4 to TRBJ2-5; a possible D gene is TRBD2 (6 bases). This CDR3 is 15 amino acids long. Trimming pared 0 bases from V and 3 bases from J, leaving 12 bases between. From germline, CDR1 is SGHNT and CDR2 YYREEE (reference sequence).

The chain employs TRBV5-4 and TRBJ1-1; 8 bases map to TRBD1. The germline CDR1 and CDR2 sequences are SGHNT and YYREEE (reference sequence). Losses at the gene ends were 4 bases for V and 4 bases for J; bases not matched to a gene: 9. This CDR3 is 15 amino acids long. This CDR3 reads CASSAGTGRRTEAFF. CDR3 DNA: TGTGCCAGCAGCGCCGGGACAGGTCGTCGCACTGAAGCTTTCTTT.

The CDR3 region is CASSLELEEPLHF. Written as DNA, the CDR3 is TGTGCCAGCAGTTTAGAATTGGAGGAACCCCTCCACTTT. The chain has TRBV12-3 or TRBV12-4 and TRBJ1-6, with D unresolved. V was trimmed by 1 base and J by 12 bases, leaving 10 bases between them. CDR3 length equals 13 residues.

This clone showed up many times. The J gene is TRBJ1-4, the V gene TRBV19, with a possible D match to TRBD1 (6 bases). Trimming took 3 bases from V and 5 from J, leaving 10 bases between them. The CDR3 is made up of 14 amino acids. The germline V gene has CDR1 LNHDA and CDR2 SQIVND (reference sequence). DNA of the CDR3: TGTGCCAGTAGTATGCGGCAGGGGAATGAAAAACTGTTTTTT. The encoded protein is CASSMRQGNEKLFF.

The rearrangement links TRBV12-5 to TRBJ1-3; 8 positions agree with TRBD1. J gave up 4 bases and V 1 base, and 6 bases lay outside the gene matches. Germline loops: CDR1 LGHNT, CDR2 FRNRAP. This CDR3 comprises 16 residues. CDR3 protein: CASGLGDRGAGNTIYF. CDR3 coding DNA: TGTGCTAGTGGTTTGGGAGACAGGGGCGCCGGAAACACCATATATTTT.

V gene TRBV15 combines with J gene TRBJ1-1; D is unclear. The CDR3 length is 13 residues. The germline V and J ends were trimmed by 7 bases and 0 bases, with 9 bases remaining between them. Germline V gene data show CDR1 as LNHNV and CDR2 as YYDKDF (reference sequence). CDR3 sequence reads: CATTTNMNTEAFF. DNA for the CDR3: TGTGCCACCACCACTAACATGAACACTGAAGCTTTCTTT.

The V and J genes are TRBV5-1 and TRBJ2-3; D uncertain. This CDR3 contains 18 residues. V lost 0 bases to trimming and J lost 0 bases, with 17 bases between them. Germline lookup yields CDR1 SGHRS and CDR2 YFSETQ. In DNA form, the CDR3 reads TGCGCCAGCAGCTTGGCAGAACCGATACCACCTAGCACAGATACGCAGTATTTT. Its protein is CASSLAEPIPPSTDTQYF.

This chain connects TRBV6-5 to TRBJ2-7, with 9 bases lining up with TRBD1. Germline values: CDR1 MNHEY, CDR2 SVGAGI. The trim removed 4 bases at V and 2 bases at J, leaving 6 bases unmatched. The CDR3 is made up of 15 amino acids. DNA for the CDR3: TGTGCCAGCAGTTCCGGGACAGGGTTGGCCTACGAGCAGTACTTC. Translation: CASSSGTGLAYEQYF.

The V and J genes are TRBV7-9 and TRBJ1-2; 8 bases line up with TRBD1. The V gene end was trimmed by 5 bases and the J gene end by 4 bases; junction bases not matched to a gene: 3. The CDR3 extends over 13 amino acids. Germline V gives CDR1 SEHNR, CDR2 FQNEAQ (reference sequence). The CDR3 bases are TGTGCCAGCAGCCAGGGGGCCGGCTATGGCTACACCTTC. The encoded protein is CASSQGAGYGYTF.

This chain uses TRBV7-9 with TRBJ1-6, with D possibly being TRBD1 (6 bases). V was shortened by 5 bases and J by 7 bases, with 24 bases between the two germline ends. The CDR3 is made up of 18 amino acids. Germline CDR1 is SEHNR and CDR2 is FQNEAQ (reference sequence). CDR3 in amino acids: CASSPSPQGGTRNSPLHF. CDR3 DNA sequence: TGTGCCAGCAGCCCCAGCCCTCAAGGGGGAACCAGGAATTCACCCCTCCACTTT.

V is TRBV7-2 and J is TRBJ2-3, with 12 positions matching TRBD2. The CDR3 is 16 amino acids. Per germline, CDR1 SGHTA and CDR2 FQGNSA. The V and J ends lost 3 bases and 3 bases, in that order; junction bases with no gene match: 4. CDR3 in DNA: TGTGCCAGCAGCTTTTCGACTAGCGGGAGTACAGATACGCAGTATTTT. This codes for CASSFSTSGSTDTQYF. The full variable domain, its missing parts supplied by reference TRBV7-2 and TRBJ2-3, is GAGVSQSPSNKVTEKGKDVELRCDPISGHTALYWYRQSLGQGLEFLIYFQGNSAPDKSGLPSDRFSAERTGGSVSTLTIQRTQQEDSAVYLCASSFSTSGSTDTQYFGPGTRLTVL.

J is TRBJ2-1 and V is TRBV9, with D tentatively TRBD1 (5 bases). The CDR3 has 15 amino acids. Trimming cost V 0 bases and J 2 bases, with 9 bases left between them. Germline loops: CDR1 SGDLS, CDR2 YYNGEE. The CDR3 sequence is CASSVEGSAYNEQFF. The CDR3 DNA sequence: TGTGCCAGCAGCGTAGAGGGGTCTGCCTACAATGAGCAGTTCTTC. Full variable domain (missing parts from reference TRBV9 and TRBJ2-1): DSGVTQTPKHLITATGQRVTLRCSPRSGDLSVYWYQQSLDQGLQFLIQYYNGEERAKGNILERFSAQQFPDLHSELNLSSLELGDSALYFCASSVEGSAYNEQFFGPGTRLTVL.

This chain connects TRBV7-7 to TRBJ2-1; 10 bases agree with TRBD2. CDR1 and CDR2 (germline): SSHAT, FNYEAQ (reference sequence). V lost 6 bases and J lost 4; bases outside the gene matches: 6. The CDR3 contains 15 residues. The CDR3 protein is CASSRASGGYNEQFF. DNA of the CDR3: TGTGCCAGCAGTCGGGCTAGCGGGGGATACAATGAGCAGTTCTTC.

This chain uses TRBV18 with TRBJ1-4, with D maybe TRBD1 (5 bases). Germline V gives CDR1 KGHSH, CDR2 LQKENI. V lost 3 bases and J lost 4, with 9 bases in between. This CDR3 contains 14 residues. The CDR3 loop reads CASSPQGDNEKLFF. CDR3 nucleotide sequence: TGTGCCAGCTCACCGCAGGGTGATAATGAAAAACTGTTTTTT.

This clone was counted a few times. This chain links TRBV6-4 with TRBJ2-1; the match to TRBD2 covers 11 bases. The CDR3 spans 15 residues. Germline V gives CDR1 MRHNA, CDR2 SNTAGT. Trimming cost V 4 bases and J 8 bases; bases outside gene matches: 7. CDR3 amino acids: CASSALAGGKDEQFF. The DNA of the CDR3 is TGTGCCAGCAGTGCCTTAGCGGGGGGGAAAGATGAGCAGTTCTTC.

V is TRBV30 and J is TRBJ2-7; 8 positions match TRBD1. Looked up from germline, CDR1 is GTSNPN and CDR2 is SVGIG (reference sequence). The V and J ends lost 1 base and 5 bases, in that order; junction bases with no gene match: 4. This CDR3 comprises 13 residues. The CDR3 bases are TGTGCCTGGAGTGGACAGGGGATGAACGAGCAGTACTTC. It is translated as CAWSGQGMNEQYF. Full variable domain (missing parts from reference TRBV30 and TRBJ2-7): SQTIHQWPATLVQPVGSPLSLECTVEGTSNPNLYWYRQAAGRGLQLLFYSVGIGQISSEVPQNLSASRPQDRQFILSSKKLLLSDSGFYLCAWSGQGMNEQYFGPGTRLTVT.

The rearrangement joins TRBV19 to TRBJ1-1; 8 nucleotides align to TRBD1. The germline V gene encodes CDR1 LNHDA and CDR2 SQIVND (reference sequence). V was clipped by 4 bases and J by 8 bases; unmatched bases: 3. The CDR3 is 12 residues long. CDR3 sequence: CASSTRTGEAFF. CDR3 coding DNA: TGTGCCAGTAGTACCCGGACAGGGGAAGCTTTCTTT. Complete variable domain (other parts from reference TRBV19 and TRBJ1-1): DGGITQSPKYLFRKEGQNVTLSCEQNLNHDAMYWYRQDPGQGLRLIYYSQIVNDFQKGDIAEGYSVSREKKESFPLTVTSAQKNPTAFYLCASSTRTGEAFFGQGTRLTVV.

The rearrangement uses TRBV10-3 and TRBJ2-1; tentative D call: TRBD1 (5 bases). Germline values: CDR1 ENHRY, CDR2 SYGVKD. There are 11 residues in the CDR3. With 7 bases removed from V and 8 bases from J, the gap between germline ends came to 9 bases. This chain's CDR3 is CAITDSHEQFF. In DNA, the CDR3 is TGTGCCATCACCGACAGTCATGAGCAGTTCTTC.